This entry is about one TCR beta chain. The antigen is not known. This record comes from a study of T cell responses to AZD1222 COVID-19 vaccine. For the study at large: Recipients boosted at about 4 weeks or about 12 weeks are pooled.

CDR1 and CDR2 from the germline V gene are KGHSH and LQKENI. This CDR3 contains 14 residues. V was clipped by 3 bases and J by 7 bases, with 16 bases between them. Some clones are missing from TCRdb's copy, which holds only in-frame ones; the method was immunoSEQ multiplex PCR. The sample holds around 88,000 clones, 88% seen once. Overall study findings and caveats: Only six or seven AZD1222 recipients tested seropositive at baseline. Of spike-specific TCRs, nearly half reportedly target regions left unmutated in variants. Spike-wide coverage was observed for vaccine-associated CD4 TCRs, with dominant responses at 160-218 and 743-854.

The receptor comes from an adult in good health. The material was peripheral blood, obtained on day 0 of AZD1222 vaccination. The chain uses TRBV18 and TRBJ2-7, with D hard to call. The CDR3 loop is CASSPTGRAGEQYF. CDR3 bases: TGTGCCAGCTCACCTACCGGACGCGCCGGAGAGCAGTACTTC.